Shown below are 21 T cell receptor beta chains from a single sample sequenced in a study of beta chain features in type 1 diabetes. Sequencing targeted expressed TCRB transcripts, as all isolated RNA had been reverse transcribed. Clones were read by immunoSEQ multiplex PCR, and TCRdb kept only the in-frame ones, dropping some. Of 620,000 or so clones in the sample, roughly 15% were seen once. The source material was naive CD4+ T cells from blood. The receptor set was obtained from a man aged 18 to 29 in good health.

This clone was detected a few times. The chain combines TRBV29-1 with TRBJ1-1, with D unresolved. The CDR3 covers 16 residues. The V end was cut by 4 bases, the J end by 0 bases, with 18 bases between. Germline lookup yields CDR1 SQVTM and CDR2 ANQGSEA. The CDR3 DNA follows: TGCAGCGTTGCTGTTAGACACCCTGGCATGAACACTGAAGCTTTCTTT. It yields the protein CSVAVRHPGMNTEAFF.

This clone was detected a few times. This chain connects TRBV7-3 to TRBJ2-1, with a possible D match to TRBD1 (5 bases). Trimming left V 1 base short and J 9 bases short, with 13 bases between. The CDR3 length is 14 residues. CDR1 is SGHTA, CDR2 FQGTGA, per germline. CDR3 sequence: CASSLILGHGEQFF. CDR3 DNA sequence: TGTGCCAGCAGCTTAATTTTGGGGCATGGTGAGCAGTTCTTC.

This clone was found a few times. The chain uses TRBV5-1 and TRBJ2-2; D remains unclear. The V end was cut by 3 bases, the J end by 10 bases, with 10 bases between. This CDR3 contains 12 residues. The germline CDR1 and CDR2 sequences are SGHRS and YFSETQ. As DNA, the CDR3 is TGCGCCAGCAGCTCCCGACCAGAGGAGCTGTTTTTT. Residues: CASSSRPEELFF. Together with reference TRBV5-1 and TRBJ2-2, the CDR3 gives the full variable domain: KAGVTQTPRYLIKTRGQQVTLSCSPISGHRSVSWYQQTPGQGLQFLFEYFSETQRNKGNFPGRFSGRQFSNSRSEMNVSTLELGDSALYLCASSSRPEELFFGEGSRLTVL.

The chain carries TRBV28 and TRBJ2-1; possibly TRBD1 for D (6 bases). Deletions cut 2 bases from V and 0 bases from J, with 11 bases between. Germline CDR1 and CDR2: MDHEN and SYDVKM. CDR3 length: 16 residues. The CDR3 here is CASSLNQGSSYNEQFF. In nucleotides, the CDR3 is TGTGCCAGCAGTTTAAATCAGGGGAGCTCCTACAATGAGCAGTTCTTC.

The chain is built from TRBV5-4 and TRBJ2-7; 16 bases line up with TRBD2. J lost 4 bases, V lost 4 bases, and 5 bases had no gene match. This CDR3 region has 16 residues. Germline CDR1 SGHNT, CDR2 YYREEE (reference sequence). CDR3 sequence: CASSRGLAGGRYEQYF. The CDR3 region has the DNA TGTGCCAGCAGCAGGGGACTAGCGGGAGGGCGGTACGAGCAGTACTTC.

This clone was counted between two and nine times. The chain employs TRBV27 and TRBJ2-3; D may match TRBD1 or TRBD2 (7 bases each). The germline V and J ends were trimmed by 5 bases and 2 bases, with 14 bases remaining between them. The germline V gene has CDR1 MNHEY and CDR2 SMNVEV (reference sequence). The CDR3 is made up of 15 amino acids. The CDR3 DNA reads TGTGCCAGCAGTCAGCGGGACAGAAACACAGATACGCAGTATTTT. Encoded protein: CASSQRDRNTDTQYF.

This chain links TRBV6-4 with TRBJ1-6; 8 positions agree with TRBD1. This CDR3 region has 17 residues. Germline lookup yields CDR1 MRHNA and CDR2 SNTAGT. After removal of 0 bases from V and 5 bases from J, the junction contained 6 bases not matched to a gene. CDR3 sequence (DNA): TGTGCCAGCAGTGACTCACCGACAGGGGCGAATAATTCACCCCTCCACTTT. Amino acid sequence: CASSDSPTGANNSPLHF.

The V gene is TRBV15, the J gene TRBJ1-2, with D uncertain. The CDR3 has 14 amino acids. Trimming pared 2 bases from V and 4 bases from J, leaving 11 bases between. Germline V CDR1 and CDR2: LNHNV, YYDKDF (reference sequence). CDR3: CATSRPTGSYGYTF. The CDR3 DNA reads TGTGCCACCAGCAGACCTACGGGGAGCTATGGCTACACCTTC.

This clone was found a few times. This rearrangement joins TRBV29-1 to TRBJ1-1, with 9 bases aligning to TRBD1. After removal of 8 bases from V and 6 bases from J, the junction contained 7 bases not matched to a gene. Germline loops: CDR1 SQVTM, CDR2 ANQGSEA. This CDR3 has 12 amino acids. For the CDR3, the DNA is TGCAGCACCTCGGACAGGGGTGCTGAAGCTTTCTTT. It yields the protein CSTSDRGAEAFF.

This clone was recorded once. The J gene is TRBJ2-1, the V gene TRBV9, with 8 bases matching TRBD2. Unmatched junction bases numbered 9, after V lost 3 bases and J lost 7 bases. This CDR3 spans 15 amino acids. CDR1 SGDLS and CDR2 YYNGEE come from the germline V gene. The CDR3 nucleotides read TGTGCCAGCAGCGCGACCCCCAGCGGGAGAAATGAGCAGTTCTTC. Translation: CASSATPSGRNEQFF. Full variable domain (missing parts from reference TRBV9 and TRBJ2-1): DSGVTQTPKHLITATGQRVTLRCSPRSGDLSVYWYQQSLDQGLQFLIQYYNGEERAKGNILERFSAQQFPDLHSELNLSSLELGDSALYFCASSATPSGRNEQFFGPGTRLTVL.

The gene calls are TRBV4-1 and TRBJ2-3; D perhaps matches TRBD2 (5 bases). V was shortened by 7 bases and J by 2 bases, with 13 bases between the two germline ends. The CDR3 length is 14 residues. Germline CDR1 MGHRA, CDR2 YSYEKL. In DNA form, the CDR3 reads TGCGCCAGCACCCCACCGGGGATCACAGATACGCAGTATTTT. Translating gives CASTPPGITDTQYF.

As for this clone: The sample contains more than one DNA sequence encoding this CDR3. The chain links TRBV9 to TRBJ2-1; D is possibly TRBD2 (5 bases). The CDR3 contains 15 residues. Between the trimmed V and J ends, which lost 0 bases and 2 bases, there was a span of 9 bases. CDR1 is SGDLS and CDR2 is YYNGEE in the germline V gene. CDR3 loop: CASSVGGRTYNEQFF. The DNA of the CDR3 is TGTGCCAGCAGCGTAGGTGGGAGAACCTACAATGAGCAGTTCTTC.

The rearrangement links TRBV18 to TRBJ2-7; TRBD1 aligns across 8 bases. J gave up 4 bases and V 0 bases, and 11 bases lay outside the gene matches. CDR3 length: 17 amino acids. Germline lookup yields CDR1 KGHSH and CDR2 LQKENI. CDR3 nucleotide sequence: TGTGCCAGCTCACCACCGCAGTCCCGACAGGGGATGTACGAGCAGTACTTC. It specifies CASSPPQSRQGMYEQYF.

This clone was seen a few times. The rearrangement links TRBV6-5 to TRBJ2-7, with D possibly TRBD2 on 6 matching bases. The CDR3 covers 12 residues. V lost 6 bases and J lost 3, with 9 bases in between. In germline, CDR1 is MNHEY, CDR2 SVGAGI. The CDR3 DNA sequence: TGTGCCAGCAGAACCGGGAGCTACGAGCAGTACTTC. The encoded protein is CASRTGSYEQYF.

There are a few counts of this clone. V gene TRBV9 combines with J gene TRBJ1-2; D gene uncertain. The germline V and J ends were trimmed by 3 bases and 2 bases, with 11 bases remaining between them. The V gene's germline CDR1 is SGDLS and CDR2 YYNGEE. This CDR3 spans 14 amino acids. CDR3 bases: TGTGCCAGCAGCGAGAGGCCCGGGAACTATGGCTACACCTTC. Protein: CASSERPGNYGYTF.

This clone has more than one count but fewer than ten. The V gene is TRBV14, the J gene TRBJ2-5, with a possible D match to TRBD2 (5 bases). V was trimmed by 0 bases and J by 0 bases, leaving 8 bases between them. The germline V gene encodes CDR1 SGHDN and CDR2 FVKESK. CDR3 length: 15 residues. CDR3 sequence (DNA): TGTGCCAGCAGCCAAGATCGGGGTTACCAAGAGACCCAGTACTTC. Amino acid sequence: CASSQDRGYQETQYF.

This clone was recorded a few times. CDR3 protein: CASRLLSAYEQYF. The DNA of the CDR3 is TGTGCCAGCAGGTTATTGTCTGCCTACGAGCAGTACTTC. V is TRBV5-6 and J is TRBJ2-7; no definite D call. V was trimmed by 5 bases and J by 2 bases, leaving 11 bases between them. Germline CDR1 reads SGHDT; CDR2 reads YYEEEE. This CDR3 is built from 13 residues.

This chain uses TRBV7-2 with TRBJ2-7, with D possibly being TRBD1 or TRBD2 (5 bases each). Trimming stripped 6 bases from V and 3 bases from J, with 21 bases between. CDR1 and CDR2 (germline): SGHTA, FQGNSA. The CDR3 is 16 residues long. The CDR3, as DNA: TGTGCCAGCAGTGGAACCGGGACCACTGCCTTCTACGAGCAGTACTTC. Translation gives CASSGTGTTAFYEQYF.

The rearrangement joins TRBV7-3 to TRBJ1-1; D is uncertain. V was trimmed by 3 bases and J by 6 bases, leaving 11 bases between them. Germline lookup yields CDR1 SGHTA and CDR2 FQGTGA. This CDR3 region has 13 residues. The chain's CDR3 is CASSFGSGSEAFF. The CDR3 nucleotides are TGTGCCAGCAGCTTCGGATCCGGCTCTGAAGCTTTCTTT.

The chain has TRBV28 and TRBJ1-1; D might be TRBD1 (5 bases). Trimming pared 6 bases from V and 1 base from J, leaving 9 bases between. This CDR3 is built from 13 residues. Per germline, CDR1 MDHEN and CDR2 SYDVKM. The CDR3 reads CASREGQNTEAFF. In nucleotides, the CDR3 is TGTGCCAGCAGGGAAGGACAGAACACTGAAGCTTTCTTT.

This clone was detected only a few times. Here the CDR3 DNA reads TGTGCCAGCAGCCAAGATACGGACAGAGCCTACGAGCAGTACTTC. Its protein product is CASSQDTDRAYEQYF. The chain carries TRBV4-2 and TRBJ2-7; weak D call: TRBD1 (6 bases). The germline V gene encodes CDR1 LGHNA and CDR2 YNFKEQ. The V and J ends lost 0 bases and 2 bases respectively, with 11 bases between them. This CDR3 spans 15 amino acids.